What follows are 27 T cell receptor beta chains derived from one specimen sequenced in a study of shared clonotypes between healthy human individuals (dated by TCRdb to 2020 to 2021). The method behind the library was the immunoSEQ multiplex PCR assay. TCRdb took over this immuneACCESS table, retaining in-frame rearrangements with V and J assigned. Such tables are incomplete; in checked studies, under half of the missing clones stem from an unresolved V gene, and the remainder is unexplained. This sample holds about 2.4 million clones; around 94% were observed only once. The top ten clonotypes cover roughly 0.14% of the sample. Sequencing was performed on naive CD4+ T cells sorted from blood. The cell subset or site tag for this specimen amounts to: CD45RA+ positively selected. The receptors here all came from a man aged 18 to 30 in good health.

The chain joins TRBV5-5 to TRBJ1-2; D not resolved. Germline V CDR1 and CDR2: SGHKS, YYEKEE (reference sequence). V was clipped by 1 base and J by 2 bases, with 9 bases between them. The length of the CDR3 is 14 residues. The CDR3 loop reads CASSLSPGNYGYTF. The CDR3, as DNA: TGTGCCAGCAGCTTGTCTCCAGGAAACTATGGCTACACCTTC.

The genes are TRBV6-4 and TRBJ2-3; 10 bases agree with TRBD1. With V trimmed by 8 bases and J by 1 base, 15 bases remained unmatched. The V gene's germline CDR1 is MRHNA and CDR2 SNTAGT. This CDR3 comprises 18 residues. CDR3 region: CASPEGDRGGRGTDTQYF. The CDR3 nucleotides read TGTGCCAGCCCGGAAGGGGACAGGGGTGGCCGAGGCACAGATACGCAGTATTTT.

The V gene is TRBV25-1, the J gene TRBJ1-6; 8 bases align to TRBD1. The germline V gene has CDR1 MGHDK and CDR2 SYGVNS. Trimming removed 8 bases from V and 8 bases from J; junction bases left unmatched: 2. The CDR3 length is 12 residues. The CDR3 sequence is CASGQGYSPLHF. Here the CDR3 DNA reads TGTGCCAGCGGACAGGGATATTCACCCCTCCACTTT.

As concerns this clone: The sample holds other DNA sequences that translate to the same CDR3. The chain couples TRBV6-6 to TRBJ2-7; 8 bases line up with TRBD1. The germline V gene has CDR1 MNHNY and CDR2 SVGAGI (reference sequence). Trimming at V came to 4 bases and at J to 4 bases, leaving 6 bases not matched to a gene. The CDR3 is 14 amino acids. CDR3 nucleotide sequence: TGTGCCAGCAGTTCAGGACAGGGAAGGTACGAGCAGTACTTC. Amino acid sequence: CASSSGQGRYEQYF.

The chain has TRBV29-1 and TRBJ1-4; no clear D. Per germline, CDR1 SQVTM and CDR2 ANQGSEA. CDR3 size: 13 residues. Trimming shortened V by 4 bases and J by 7 bases, and 13 bases separated the two germline ends. CDR3 loop: CSVARGWGEKLFF. CDR3 DNA: TGCAGCGTTGCGCGGGGATGGGGTGAAAAACTGTTTTTT.

J is TRBJ2-7 and V is TRBV5-5, with 9 bases fitting TRBD1. The CDR3 is made up of 15 amino acids. J lost 3 bases, V lost 4 bases, and 8 bases had no gene match. Germline V gene sequence: CDR1 SGHKS, CDR2 YYEKEE (reference sequence). CDR3 region: CASSPGTGTVYEQYF. The CDR3 region has the DNA TGTGCCAGCAGCCCGGGGACAGGGACGGTCTACGAGCAGTACTTC.

The chain joins TRBV4-3 to TRBJ2-7, with D perhaps TRBD1 (6 bases). V lost 0 bases, J lost 2 bases, and 14 bases lay in between. This CDR3 contains 16 residues. Germline V gives CDR1 LGHNA, CDR2 YSLEER. Here the CDR3 reads CASSQDITGKTYEQYF. The CDR3 nucleotides read TGCGCCAGCAGCCAAGATATAACAGGGAAAACCTACGAGCAGTACTTC.

The chain is built from TRBV18 and TRBJ1-4; D may be TRBD1 (5 bases). CDR1 and CDR2 (germline): KGHSH, LQKENI. The germline V and J ends were trimmed by 3 bases and 5 bases, with 13 bases remaining between them. CDR3 size: 15 residues. The CDR3 here is CASSPTGQKNEKLFF. As DNA, the CDR3 is TGTGCCAGCTCACCGACCGGACAAAAGAATGAAAAACTGTTTTTT.

The chain is built from TRBV9 and TRBJ2-3; D unclear. Germline values: CDR1 SGDLS, CDR2 YYNGEE. V was clipped by 3 bases and J by 5 bases, with 13 bases between them. This CDR3 contains 14 residues. The DNA for the CDR3 is TGTGCCAGCAGCGGCGCCCTGCCGGGAGATACGCAGTATTTT. It translates to CASSGALPGDTQYF.

This CDR3 reads CASSLAGTGGGHEQYF. The CDR3 nucleotides read TGTGCCAGCAGCTTAGCAGGGACAGGGGGCGGCCACGAGCAGTACTTC. This chain connects TRBV7-9 to TRBJ2-7; 12 nucleotides align to TRBD1. Losses at the gene ends were 0 bases for V and 5 bases for J; bases not matched to a gene: 5. The CDR3 runs to 16 residues. Germline CDR1 SEHNR, CDR2 FQNEAQ (reference sequence).

This sequence joins TRBV5-1 and TRBJ2-3; TRBD2 agrees at 8 bases. From germline, CDR1 is SGHRS and CDR2 YFSETQ. The junction had 15 bases not matched to a gene; V was cut back by 5 bases and J by 1 base. The CDR3 is 18 amino acids. The CDR3 reads CASSQLTGGLIGTDTQYF. For the CDR3, the DNA is TGCGCCAGCAGTCAGCTGACGGGGGGGCTAATAGGCACAGATACGCAGTATTTT.

The genes are TRBV30 and TRBJ1-6; D not certain. Between the trimmed V and J ends, which lost 0 bases and 8 bases, there was a span of 14 bases. The CDR3 extends over 15 amino acids. CDR1 GTSNPN and CDR2 SVGIG come from the germline V gene (reference sequence). Here the CDR3 DNA reads TGTGCCTGGAGTGTACTCGAATTGAGGCATTCACCCCTCCACTTT. Protein product: CAWSVLELRHSPLHF. Variable domain in full (rest from reference TRBV30 and TRBJ1-6): SQTIHQWPATLVQPVGSPLSLECTVEGTSNPNLYWYRQAAGRGLQLLFYSVGIGQISSEVPQNLSASRPQDRQFILSSKKLLLSDSGFYLCAWSVLELRHSPLHFGNGTRLTVT.

As concerns this clone: Other DNA sequences of this sample code for an identical CDR3. J is TRBJ2-3 and V is TRBV28; D gene ambiguous. The CDR3 has 12 residues. From germline, CDR1 is MDHEN and CDR2 SYDVKM. Trimming removed 5 bases at V and 0 bases at J, with 3 bases between. CDR3 amino acids: CASSVSTDTQYF. CDR3 DNA: TGTGCCAGCAGTGTAAGCACAGATACGCAGTATTTT.

This clone was recorded once. The J gene is TRBJ1-6, the V gene TRBV13; TRBD1 aligns across 9 bases. This CDR3 has 16 amino acids. The V and J ends lost 5 bases and 8 bases, in that order; junction bases with no gene match: 10. Germline V gene data show CDR1 as PRHDT and CDR2 as FYEKMQ (reference sequence). The CDR3 coding sequence is TGTGCCAGCAGCCCCCAGGACAGGGGTAGGCATTCACCCCTCCACTTT. Amino acid sequence: CASSPQDRGRHSPLHF.

J is TRBJ1-1 and V is TRBV18, with D uncertain. Germline V CDR1 and CDR2: KGHSH, LQKENI. Trimming took 0 bases from V and 3 from J, leaving 8 bases between them. This CDR3 is 14 amino acids long. The CDR3 DNA is TGTGCCAGCTCACCACCGAAATGGGACACTGAAGCTTTCTTT. It specifies CASSPPKWDTEAFF. Full variable domain (outside the CDR3, taken from reference TRBV18 and TRBJ1-1): NAGVMQNPRHLVRRRGQEARLRCSPMKGHSHVYWYRQLPEEGLKFMVYLQKENIIDESGMPKERFSAEFPKEGPSILRIQQVVRGDSAAYFCASSPPKWDTEAFFGQGTRLTVV.

The chain combines TRBV6-1 with TRBJ1-4; D remains unclear. The CDR3 extends over 14 amino acids. Trimming stripped 2 bases from V and 1 base from J, with 5 bases between. Germline V CDR1 and CDR2: MNHNS, SASEGT. The chain's CDR3 is CASSEQLTNEKLFF. For the CDR3, the DNA is TGTGCCAGCAGTGAACAGCTAACTAATGAAAAACTGTTTTTT.

On this clone itself: At one end the junction does not follow the germline gene, possibly because of a read error. This rearrangement joins TRBV7-7 to TRBJ1-1, with D unresolved. Germline CDR1 is SSHAT and CDR2 is FNYEAQ (reference sequence). The CDR3 has 14 residues. The CDR3, as DNA: TGTGCTAGCAGCTTCCGGGGATTGAACACTGAAGCTTTCTTT. Translation: CASSFRGLNTEAFF.

The chain is built from TRBV2 and TRBJ1-6; TRBD1 is a possible D gene (6 bases). Germline CDR1 SNHLY, CDR2 FYNNEI. The CDR3 length is 17 residues. Trimming removed 6 bases at V and 0 bases at J, with 15 bases between. As DNA, the CDR3 is TGTGCCAGCAGACTCCGACAGGTTCGCTCCTATAATTCACCCCTCCACTTT. Translated, it gives CASRLRQVRSYNSPLHF.

The chain links TRBV6-1 to TRBJ2-5; D may be TRBD1 or TRBD2 (5 bases each). V lost 1 base, J lost 5 bases, and 11 bases lay in between. CDR1 and CDR2 from the germline V gene are MNHNS and SASEGT. The CDR3 contains 14 residues. CDR3 bases: TGTGCCAGCAGTGAAGGATGGGGGTGGGAGACCCAGTACTTC. The encoded protein is CASSEGWGWETQYF.

This chain joins TRBV11-2 and TRBJ2-3, with a possible D match to TRBD2 (6 bases). The CDR3 spans 15 residues. V dropped 1 base and J dropped 3 bases, with 11 bases sitting between them. Germline CDR1 SGHAT, CDR2 FQNNGV. The DNA of the CDR3 is TGTGCCAGCAGCTTAGTAGGGGCGGGGACAGATACGCAGTATTTT. Encoded protein: CASSLVGAGTDTQYF.

V is TRBV2 and J is TRBJ2-7; tentatively, D is TRBD2 (5 bases). From germline, CDR1 is SNHLY and CDR2 FYNNEI. Trimming shortened V by 6 bases and J by 1 base, and 10 bases separated the two germline ends. The CDR3 has 13 amino acids. CDR3 nucleotide sequence: TGTGCCAGCAGCACTAGACCTTCCTACGAGCAGTACTTC. Protein product: CASSTRPSYEQYF.

Details on this clone: Other DNA sequences of this sample code for an identical CDR3. CDR3 loop: CSARRGEQFF. The CDR3 bases are TGCAGTGCCCGCCGGGGGGAGCAGTTCTTC. This chain connects TRBV20-1 to TRBJ2-1; D may be TRBD2 (6 bases). This CDR3 contains 10 residues. The V end was cut by 6 bases, the J end by 10 bases, with 10 bases between. Germline loops: CDR1 DFQATT, CDR2 SNEGSKA (reference sequence).

This clone was observed a handful of times. The chain combines TRBV4-1 with TRBJ1-1; possibly TRBD1 for D (5 bases). Between the trimmed V and J ends, which lost 2 bases and 0 bases, there was a span of 10 bases. Germline V gene data show CDR1 as MGHRA and CDR2 as YSYEKL. The CDR3 is 15 amino acids. This CDR3 is CASSQRDGMNTEAFF. CDR3 in DNA: TGCGCCAGCAGCCAAAGGGACGGCATGAACACTGAAGCTTTCTTT.

The chain combines TRBV28 with TRBJ1-2; the D gene is possibly TRBD1 (5 bases). The germline CDR1 and CDR2 sequences are MDHEN and SYDVKM. Trimming stripped 3 bases from V and 4 bases from J, with 9 bases between. CDR3 length equals 13 residues. CDR3 in amino acids: CASSFNGGYGYTF. The CDR3 DNA is TGTGCCAGCAGTTTTAATGGGGGCTATGGCTACACCTTC.

The genes are TRBV27 and TRBJ2-2, with unresolved D. The germline gives CDR1 MNHEY, CDR2 SMNVEV (reference sequence). The germline V and J ends were trimmed by 1 base and 4 bases, with 7 bases remaining between them. This CDR3 is 14 amino acids long. The CDR3 region is CASSLLSGTGELFF. In DNA form, the CDR3 reads TGTGCCAGCAGTTTATTAAGTGGCACCGGGGAGCTGTTTTTT.

This clone was observed a few times. The rearrangement uses TRBV5-1 and TRBJ1-6; 10 nucleotides match TRBD1. This CDR3 spans 14 amino acids. Germline CDR1 is SGHRS and CDR2 is YFSETQ. Trimming at V came to 6 bases and at J to 8 bases, leaving 5 bases not matched to a gene. In nucleotides, the CDR3 is TGCGCCAGCACCCTGGACAGGGGGGATTCACCCCTCCACTTT. Encoded protein: CASTLDRGDSPLHF.

The J gene is TRBJ2-2, the V gene TRBV6-5; perhaps D is TRBD1 or TRBD2 (6 bases each). Germline CDR1 is MNHEY and CDR2 is SVGAGI. The CDR3 loop spans 14 amino acids. The V end was cut by 8 bases, the J end by 2 bases, with 12 bases between. The CDR3 bases are TGTGCCAGCGGGTGGGGGGCCAACACCGGGGAGCTGTTTTTT. This translates into CASGWGANTGELFF.